The 30 T cell receptor beta chains below were found in one sample sequenced in a study of blood T cells in healthy people across ages. It was with a sample-barcoded 5' primer and a J-beta primer mix that a second PCR of about 6 to 12 cycles was run. TCRdb reprocessed the 5' RACE reads via MiXCR and lists one record per CDR3 protein. The sample holds 1.5 million to 2 million distinct CDR3 sequences, 28% seen once. Sequencing was carried out using blood. These receptor sequences come from a woman in her 30s in good health.

The chain joins TRBV12-3 or TRBV12-4 to TRBJ1-4, with unresolved D. The CDR3 runs 15 residues. Trimming took 8 bases from V and 8 from J, leaving 21 bases between them. The CDR3 region has the DNA TGTGCCAGCGGCCGACGGGGTGCGAGTCCAGAAAAACTGTTTTTT. This codes for CASGRRGASPEKLFF.

V gene TRBV5-1 combines with J gene TRBJ2-3, with TRBD2 matching over 10 bases. Germline V gives CDR1 SGHRS, CDR2 YFSETQ. The CDR3 is 16 amino acids. V was clipped by 4 bases and J by 0 bases; unmatched bases: 5. The CDR3 sequence: CASSGGTSASTDTQYF. As DNA, the CDR3 is TGCGCCAGCAGCGGAGGGACTAGCGCTAGCACAGATACGCAGTATTTT.

The gene calls are TRBV27 and TRBJ1-5, with D possibly TRBD1 on 5 matching bases. The CDR3 sequence is 14 residues long. Deletions cut 5 bases from V and 3 bases from J, with 11 bases between. In germline, CDR1 is MNHEY, CDR2 SMNVEV (reference sequence). The CDR3 here is CASSRRENNQPQHF. CDR3 DNA: TGTGCCAGCAGTCGCAGGGAGAACAATCAGCCCCAGCATTTT.

This clonotype was seen ten or more times. The chain carries TRBV29-1 and TRBJ2-6, with D possibly TRBD2 on 5 matching bases. V was pared by 1 base and J by 4 bases, with 8 bases between. This CDR3 spans 14 amino acids. CDR1 and CDR2 (germline): SQVTM, ANQGSEA. The chain's CDR3 is CSVEGGRGANVLTF. The CDR3 DNA follows: TGCAGCGTTGAAGGAGGGCGCGGGGCCAACGTCCTGACTTTC.

This clonotype came up a few times. This chain joins TRBV29-1 and TRBJ1-2; 7 bases are a match to TRBD1. Germline CDR1 is SQVTM and CDR2 is ANQGSEA. The V gene end was trimmed by 6 bases and the J gene end by 2 bases; junction bases not matched to a gene: 6. This CDR3 has 13 amino acids. CDR3 in amino acids: CSVSDRDNYGYTF. CDR3 sequence (DNA): TGCAGCGTCTCCGACAGGGACAACTATGGCTACACCTTC.

This clonotype appeared many times. The genes are TRBV29-1 and TRBJ1-4; no clear D gene. The CDR3 loop spans 14 amino acids. Germline V gene sequence: CDR1 SQVTM, CDR2 ANQGSEA. Trimming took off 3 bases at V and 8 bases at J, with 16 bases between the two ends. CDR3 bases: TGCAGCGTTGAGGATAGACTCGCCACCGAAAAACTGTTTTTT. It translates to CSVEDRLATEKLFF.

This clonotype appeared a few times. The CDR3 here is CASRRQHQNEKLFF. DNA for the CDR3: TGTGCCAGCAGACGACAGCACCAAAATGAAAAACTGTTTTTT. The J gene is TRBJ1-4, the V gene TRBV2; TRBD1 might be the D (5 bases). Germline V CDR1 and CDR2: SNHLY, FYNNEI. Trimming stripped 6 bases from V and 5 bases from J, with 13 bases between. The length of the CDR3 is 14 residues.

Many counts were recorded for this clonotype. The chain is built from TRBV29-1 and TRBJ2-6, with D perhaps TRBD1 (7 bases). V was shortened by 2 bases and J by 0 bases, with 20 bases between the two germline ends. Germline CDR1 is SQVTM and CDR2 is ANQGSEA. The CDR3 is 19 amino acids. The CDR3 protein is CSVELGGTDEYSGANVLTF. Here the CDR3 DNA reads TGCAGCGTTGAACTAGGGGGGACAGACGAATACTCTGGGGCCAACGTCCTGACTTTC. The whole variable domain, filled in from reference TRBV29-1 and TRBJ2-6, reads SAVISQKPSRDICQRGTSLTIQCQVDSQVTMMFWYRQQPGQSLTLIATANQGSEATYESGFVIDKFPISRPNLTFSTLTVSNMSPEDSSIYLCSVELGGTDEYSGANVLTFGAGSRLTVL.

The chain recombines TRBV24-1 with TRBJ1-1, with D unclear. The CDR3 length is 13 residues. Germline V CDR1 and CDR2: KGHDR, SFDVKD. The V gene lost 4 bases and the J gene lost 4 bases, with 9 bases spanning the gap. Written as DNA, the CDR3 is TGTGCCACCAGTGACCCCCGGGCCACTGAAGCTTTCTTT. It specifies CATSDPRATEAFF.

This clonotype was counted between two and nine times. The chain links TRBV6-6 to TRBJ2-5, with TRBD2 matching over 11 bases. The CDR3 length is 15 residues. Germline V gene lookup returns CDR1 MNHNY and CDR2 SVGAGI (reference sequence). V shed 4 bases, J shed 3 bases, and the junction held 4 bases outside the gene matches. CDR3: CASSSHSGGEETQYF. Written as DNA, the CDR3 is TGTGCCAGCAGTTCTCATAGCGGGGGGGAAGAGACCCAGTACTTC.

This clonotype was observed at least ten times. This sequence joins TRBV7-2 and TRBJ2-7, with 13 positions matching TRBD2. There are 16 residues in the CDR3. Trimming removed 5 bases from V and 5 bases from J; junction bases left unmatched: 9. CDR1 and CDR2 from the germline V gene are SGHTA and FQGNSA. The CDR3 DNA follows: TGTGCCAGCAGCATTATGGGGACTAGCGGGAACCACGAGCAGTACTTC. Residues: CASSIMGTSGNHEQYF.

The gene calls are TRBV20-1 and TRBJ2-3; D might be TRBD2 (6 bases). Between the trimmed V and J ends, which lost 1 base and 4 bases, there was a span of 15 bases. The CDR3 has 15 amino acids. Germline V CDR1 and CDR2: DFQATT, SNEGSKA (reference sequence). In DNA, the CDR3 is TGCAGTGCTAGAGGAAGTTCTAGCGCCTCAGATACGCAGTATTTT. Its translation is CSARGSSSASDTQYF.

This clonotype was seen repeatedly, ten times or more. The J gene is TRBJ1-4, the V gene TRBV29-1, with a tentative D call TRBD1 (5 bases). V lost 3 bases and J lost 8, with 19 bases in between. The CDR3 has 15 residues. Germline V gene lookup returns CDR1 SQVTM and CDR2 ANQGSEA. The CDR3 loop reads CSVDDARAGREKLFF. Here the CDR3 DNA reads TGCAGCGTTGACGACGCAAGAGCAGGGCGGGAAAAACTGTTTTTT.

This clonotype was counted ten times or more. J is TRBJ1-2 and V is TRBV5-5, with D tentatively TRBD1 (5 bases). Per the germline V gene, CDR1 is SGHKS and CDR2 is YYEKEE (reference sequence). V was clipped by 0 bases and J by 2 bases, with 11 bases between them. The CDR3 extends over 15 amino acids. The CDR3 loop is CASSLGGRANYGYTF. DNA for the CDR3: TGTGCCAGCAGCTTGGGGGGGAGGGCCAACTATGGCTACACCTTC.

This clonotype was counted between two and nine times. Since a much larger clone is just one base distant, this may be a read error. The V gene is TRBV20-1, the J gene TRBJ2-1; the match to TRBD2 covers 9 bases. With 6 bases clipped from V and 3 bases from J, the junction kept 3 bases outside the gene matches. The CDR3 sequence is 13 residues long. Germline values: CDR1 DFQATT, CDR2 SNEGSKA (reference sequence). The CDR3 DNA sequence: TGCAGTGCCGTAGCGGGAGTCTACAATGAGCAGTTCTTC. It yields the protein CSAVAGVYNEQFF.

The rearrangement joins TRBV12-3 or TRBV12-4 to TRBJ2-1; D gene ambiguous. The V and J ends lost 3 bases and 8 bases respectively, with 8 bases between them. The CDR3 length is 12 residues. CDR3 region: CASSFVSDEQFF. The CDR3 coding sequence is TGTGCCAGCAGTTTCGTTTCCGATGAGCAGTTCTTC.

This clonotype has a handful of counts. This chain uses TRBV28 with TRBJ1-1, with D tentatively TRBD1 (6 bases). In germline, CDR1 is MDHEN, CDR2 SYDVKM. V lost 5 bases and J 1 base, leaving 17 bases between the germline ends. The CDR3 runs to 16 residues. The CDR3 DNA sequence: TGTGCCAGCAGTCCTCCTCAGGGGACGCGGAACACTGAAGCTTTCTTT. Translating gives CASSPPQGTRNTEAFF.

This clonotype was counted only a few times. The chain recombines TRBV7-6 with TRBJ2-7, with TRBD2 matching over 12 bases. The V gene's germline CDR1 is SGHVS and CDR2 FNYEAQ. There are 17 residues in the CDR3. With 1 base clipped from V and 3 bases from J, the junction kept 7 bases outside the gene matches. CDR3: CASSLESGLAGGYEQYF. The CDR3, as DNA: TGTGCCAGCAGCTTAGAGTCGGGACTAGCGGGTGGCTACGAGCAGTACTTC.

This clonotype was picked up a small number of times. V gene TRBV9 combines with J gene TRBJ2-7; weak D call: TRBD1 (6 bases). The V gene lost 2 bases and the J gene lost 4 bases, with 16 bases spanning the gap. Germline V CDR1 and CDR2: SGDLS, YYNGEE. This CDR3 is 15 amino acids long. The CDR3 here is CASSVGDIGPYEQYF. The CDR3 nucleotides are TGTGCCAGCAGCGTGGGGGACATTGGGCCTTACGAGCAGTACTTC.

There are a few counts of this clonotype. J is TRBJ2-3 and V is TRBV4-3; D is uncertain. The CDR3 runs 14 residues. V lost 0 bases and J lost 6, with 10 bases in between. CDR1 is LGHNA and CDR2 is YSLEER in the germline V gene. The CDR3 DNA is TGCGCCAGCAGCCAAGACACCTTAAGGGATACGCAGTATTTT. It is translated as CASSQDTLRDTQYF.

This clonotype was seen a handful of times. The chain is built from TRBV15 and TRBJ2-7, with a weak D call TRBD2 (7 bases). The CDR3 spans 15 residues. V dropped 0 bases and J dropped 3 bases, with 12 bases sitting between them. CDR1 is LNHNV and CDR2 is YYDKDF in the germline V gene (reference sequence). As DNA, the CDR3 is TGTGCCACCAGCAGAGAAGGGGGGGGAGACTACGAGCAGTACTTC. It translates to CATSREGGGDYEQYF.

J is TRBJ2-4 and V is TRBV20-1; D ambiguous. V gave up 3 bases and J gave up 0 bases, with 9 bases separating them. Germline values: CDR1 DFQATT, CDR2 SNEGSKA (reference sequence). This CDR3 is 14 amino acids long. The CDR3 loop is CSASLPLAKNIQYF. The CDR3 bases are TGCAGTGCTAGCTTGCCCCTAGCCAAAAACATTCAGTACTTC.

This clonotype occurred many times. V and J are TRBV7-9 and TRBJ2-7; TRBD2 agrees at 8 bases. Germline V CDR1 and CDR2: SEHNR, FQNEAQ (reference sequence). Trimming cost V 5 bases and J 4 bases; bases outside gene matches: 4. The CDR3 covers 13 residues. The CDR3 is CASSPTSDYEQYF. The CDR3 nucleotides are TGTGCCAGCAGCCCGACTAGCGATTACGAGCAGTACTTC.

This chain connects TRBV27 to TRBJ1-2, with TRBD1 matching over 7 bases. The junction had 16 bases not matched to a gene; V was cut back by 6 bases and J by 6 bases. The CDR3 contains 16 residues. Per germline, CDR1 MNHEY and CDR2 SMNVEV (reference sequence). CDR3 DNA: TGTGCCAGCAGGAACACTCGTACCGGGACAGTTGATGGCTACACCTTC. It encodes CASRNTRTGTVDGYTF.

This clonotype was counted many times. The chain links TRBV20-1 to TRBJ2-7, with D maybe TRBD2 (6 bases). V was clipped by 3 bases and J by 2 bases, with 14 bases between them. Per germline, CDR1 DFQATT and CDR2 SNEGSKA (reference sequence). This CDR3 spans 14 amino acids. CDR3 residues: CSARGGLMTYEQYF. The DNA for the CDR3 is TGCAGTGCTAGGGGGGGACTCATGACCTACGAGCAGTACTTC.

The rearrangement links TRBV7-9 to TRBJ2-1; no clear D gene. The ends were cut back, 5 bases at V and 8 bases at J, with 10 bases in the middle. In germline, CDR1 is SEHNR, CDR2 FQNEAQ (reference sequence). The CDR3 is 12 amino acids. As DNA, the CDR3 is TGTGCCAGCAGCGCACCCCTCGATGAGCAGTTCTTC. Protein product: CASSAPLDEQFF.

There are many counts of this clonotype. The chain links TRBV20-1 to TRBJ2-7, with TRBD1 matching over 10 bases. V was pared by 5 bases and J by 4 bases, with 14 bases of the junction left unmatched. Germline CDR1 reads DFQATT; CDR2 reads SNEGSKA (reference sequence). This CDR3 has 16 residues. The DNA for the CDR3 is TGCAGTGCTTGTCCCGCGACAGGGGGCAGCTTTTACGAGCAGTACTTC. This gives the protein CSACPATGGSFYEQYF.

The chain is built from TRBV9 and TRBJ2-1; 11 nucleotides match TRBD2. Germline V CDR1 and CDR2: SGDLS, YYNGEE. CDR3 length: 15 amino acids. V trimming: 3 bases; J trimming: 7 bases; junction bases outside the gene matches: 6. The CDR3 DNA reads as TGTGCCAGCAGCGCACTAGCGGGAGTATCAAATGAGCAGTTCTTC. Its protein is CASSALAGVSNEQFF.

This clonotype has a single count. The rearrangement uses TRBV12-3 or TRBV12-4 and TRBJ1-1, with D perhaps matching TRBD1 (5 bases). The CDR3 length is 13 residues. V was cut by 6 bases and J by 4 bases, with 12 bases left in between. CDR3 bases: TGTGCCAGCAGGGGGCCGAGTGGCACTGAAGCTTTCTTT. Encoded protein: CASRGPSGTEAFF.

In its sample, this clonotype was seen a few times. The V gene is TRBV3-1, the J gene TRBJ2-1; 12 bases align to TRBD2. Germline assignment: CDR1 LGHDT and CDR2 YNNKEL (reference sequence). The CDR3 runs 15 residues. V shed 2 bases, J shed 8 bases, and the junction held 4 bases outside the gene matches. The CDR3: CASSQLAGGHDEQFF. The CDR3 nucleotides are TGTGCCAGCAGCCAACTAGCGGGGGGGCACGATGAGCAGTTCTTC.